Presented here are 5 T cell receptor beta chains from one specimen sequenced in a study of T-cell memory formation after mild COVID-19 (dated by TCRdb to about 2021). Library creation used 5' RACE. Sequencing was carried out with an Illumina NovaSeq 6000. TCRdb reprocessing: public reads trimmed at Q25 with fastp, clones called with MiXCR, in-frame beta chains kept. For every CDR3 protein sequence, its rows merge into one entry that carries the most common genes and DNA. The sample table shows 350,000 to 550,000 distinct CDR3 sequences, and about 20% are seen once. Roughly 21% of the sample comes from the top ten. The sequenced material came from PBMCs or a T cell subset sorted from them (not recorded which). All receptors come from a young man who had mild COVID-19 (a few samples of this study predate the infection). The sample titles of this study are shuffled in the database, so cell type and time point are left out; the donor was told from shared clones.

The J gene is TRBJ1-4, the V gene TRBV10-1; TRBD1 might be the D (5 bases). Germline V lookup: CDR1 WNHNN, CDR2 SYGVQD (reference sequence). Trimming removed 2 bases from V and 8 bases from J, with 12 bases in between. The CDR3 length is 14 residues. CDR3 residues: CASSEQGQNEKLFF. CDR3 coding DNA: TGCGCCAGCAGTGAGCAGGGTCAAAACGAAAAACTGTTTTTT.

The chain combines TRBV5-5 with TRBJ2-6; D remains ambiguous. The germline V gene has CDR1 SGHKS and CDR2 YYEKEE (reference sequence). This CDR3 is built from 15 residues. V lost 3 bases and J lost 2, with 9 bases in between. For the CDR3, the DNA is TGTGCCAGCAGCTCCGCGAACACTGGGGCCAACGTCCTGACTTTC. Translated, it gives CASSSANTGANVLTF.

This clonotype showed up just a few times. This sequence joins TRBV5-1 and TRBJ2-1; TRBD2 is a possible D gene (5 bases). Germline V gene sequence: CDR1 SGHRS, CDR2 YFSETQ. This CDR3 region has 14 residues. Between the trimmed V and J ends, which lost 4 bases and 7 bases, there was a span of 15 bases. CDR3 sequence: CASSPVTGLNEQFF. The CDR3 nucleotides are TGCGCCAGCAGCCCCGTTACGGGGTTAAATGAGCAGTTCTTC.

V usage is TRBV7-6 and J usage is TRBJ1-1; tentative D call: TRBD1 (6 bases). The V gene's germline CDR1 is SGHVS and CDR2 FNYEAQ. There are 12 residues in the CDR3. V lost 6 bases, J lost 8 bases, and 13 bases lay in between. The CDR3 spells CASREGGGEAFF. In DNA, the CDR3 is TGTGCCAGCAGAGAGGGGGGGGGGGAAGCTTTCTTT.

This clonotype was picked up a small number of times. The rearrangement links TRBV19 to TRBJ2-3; D is undetermined. Germline CDR1 LNHDA, CDR2 SQIVND (reference sequence). Trimming pared 3 bases from V and 6 bases from J, leaving 19 bases between. The CDR3 consists of 16 residues. In DNA form, the CDR3 reads TGTGCCAGTAGTATGAGCCCCGGGCAAAAGGAGGATACGCAGTATTTT. It encodes CASSMSPGQKEDTQYF. Full variable domain (remainder filled in from reference TRBV19 and TRBJ2-3): DGGITQSPKYLFRKEGQNVTLSCEQNLNHDAMYWYRQDPGQGLRLIYYSQIVNDFQKGDIAEGYSVSREKKESFPLTVTSAQKNPTAFYLCASSMSPGQKEDTQYFGPGTRLTVL.